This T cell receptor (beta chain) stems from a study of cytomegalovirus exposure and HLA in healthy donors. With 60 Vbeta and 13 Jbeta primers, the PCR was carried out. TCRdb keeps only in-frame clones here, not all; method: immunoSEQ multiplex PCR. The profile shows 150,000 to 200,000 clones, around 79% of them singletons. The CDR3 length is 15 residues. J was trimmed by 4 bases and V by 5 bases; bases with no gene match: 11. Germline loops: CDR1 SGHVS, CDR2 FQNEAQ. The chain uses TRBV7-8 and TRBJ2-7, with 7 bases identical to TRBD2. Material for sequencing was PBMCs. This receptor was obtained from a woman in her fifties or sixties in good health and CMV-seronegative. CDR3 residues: CASSPPAGAVYEQYF. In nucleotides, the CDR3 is TGTGCCAGCAGCCCTCCGGCGGGAGCGGTGTACGAGCAGTACTTC.